This T cell receptor (beta chain) is from a study of a mutant IDH1 vaccine in newly diagnosed glioma. Study context: Patients received vaccination from 4-6 weeks after radiotherapy alone, or with temozolomide cycles. Every participant had undergone radiotherapy, temozolomide, or both before, and most underwent both. Week 35 held visit V12, while week 47 held visit V13.

Sequenced by immunoSEQ multiplex PCR; TCRdb stores in-frame clones only, minus some. The sample has roughly 50,000 clones, approximately 79% seen once; the top ten hold more than 6.5%. V shed 3 bases, J shed 5 bases, and the junction held 6 bases outside the gene matches. Germline V gene lookup returns CDR1 LGHNA and CDR2 YNFKEQ. The CDR3 has 16 residues. This clone was seen only once. The target antigen is unknown. As to time point: week 35, safety follow-up. Each vaccine dose was 300 ug of mutant IDH1 20-mer peptide, with topical imiquimod. V gene TRBV4-2 combines with J gene TRBJ1-6, with 8 nucleotides matching TRBD1. Sequencing used PBMCs, obtained from a glioma patient whose treatment included an IDH1 peptide vaccine. The receptor was isolated from a man in his forties with glioma. CDR3 sequence (DNA): TGTGCCAGCAGCCATACAGGGGGGAATCATAATTCACCCCTCCACTTT. It translates to CASSHTGGNHNSPLHF.